This T cell receptor (beta chain) is drawn from a study of technical replicates of blood from four donors. Data came from immunoSEQ multiplex PCR; TCRdb stores just in-frame clones and leaves some out. This sample has about 75,000 clones; about 97% occur once, and the top ten carry roughly 0.2%. The CDR3 is 18 amino acids. Per germline, CDR1 MGHRA and CDR2 YSYEKL. V shed 3 bases and J 3 bases; nucleotides not matched to a gene: 13. This TCR came from a human donor in good health. The V and J genes are TRBV4-1 and TRBJ2-7; 11 bases fit TRBD2. The sample taken for sequencing was T cells isolated from PBMCs. CDR3 bases: TGCGCCAGCAGCCAGGAAGGGGTAGCGGGAGGGCTTGGCTACGAGCAGTACTTC. Protein product: CASSQEGVAGGLGYEQYF.